The 3 T cell receptor beta chains below were found in one sample sequenced in a study of low-dose radiotherapy and immunotherapy resistance in tumors. Covering alpha and beta chains, TRAV- and TRBV-specific primers were used for the first-strand cDNA. The PCR that amplified TCRs ran for 20 to 25 cycles, relying on a constant-region primer and a V-primer adapter. MiXCR, applied by TCRdb to the reads, yields one record per CDR3 protein. In the table there are tens of thousands of distinct CDR3 sequences, around 17% of which are singletons. Specified time point: after trial treatment. Noted treatment: LDRT plus nivolumab, ipilimumab, low-dose cyclophosphamide and aspirin (RACIN trial). The material was PBMCs, obtained after low-dose radiotherapy plus immunotherapy. The receptors derive from a male donor with prostate cancer.

This clonotype was seen at least ten times. CDR3 coding DNA: TGTGCCAGCAGTTCGGGACAGGGGGTAAGGACTGAAGCTTTCTTT. This codes for CASSSGQGVRTEAFF. The V gene is TRBV27, the J gene TRBJ1-1; TRBD1 matches at 11 bases. Trimming at V came to 4 bases and at J to 5 bases, leaving 6 bases not matched to a gene. CDR1 MNHEY and CDR2 SMNVEV come from the germline V gene (reference sequence). The CDR3 runs to 15 residues.

This clonotype showed up many times. The chain joins TRBV6-6 to TRBJ1-5; D perhaps matches TRBD1 (6 bases). V lost 2 bases, J lost 2 bases, and 10 bases lay in between. Germline lookup yields CDR1 MNHNY and CDR2 SVGAGI (reference sequence). CDR3 length: 15 residues. The CDR3 region is CASSYEGGRNQPQHF. The CDR3 DNA reads as TGTGCCAGCAGTTACGAGGGGGGTCGCAATCAGCCCCAGCATTTT.

This chain links TRBV19 with TRBJ2-7; possibly TRBD1 for D (5 bases). Per the germline V gene, CDR1 is LNHDA and CDR2 is SQIVND (reference sequence). The CDR3 runs 15 residues. Trimming left V 5 bases short and J 0 bases short, with 14 bases between. CDR3 sequence reads: CASSPDTISSYEQYF. Written as DNA, the CDR3 is TGTGCCAGTAGTCCGGACACTATAAGCTCCTACGAGCAGTACTTC.